The entry below gives a single TCR beta chain sequence along with its context. The assay was immunoSEQ multiplex PCR, and TCRdb's table has in-frame clones only and misses some. The sample carries about 81,000 clones, 94% recorded once. This sample stems from a study of control samples from healthy donors and cancer patients. Trimming left V 2 bases short and J 4 bases short, with 19 bases between. Germline CDR1 and CDR2: SGHTS and YDEGEE. The CDR3 has 17 residues. The chain combines TRBV5-8 with TRBJ1-5; a possible D gene is TRBD1 (5 bases). The sequenced sample consisted of blood. This receptor was obtained from a woman under 30 in good health. The DNA of the CDR3 is TGTGCCAGCAGCTTCAGACAGACAGCTTACCCGAATCAGCCCCAGCATTTT. Translated: CASSFRQTAYPNQPQHF.